This T cell receptor (beta chain) was documented in a study of long-term antiretroviral therapy in people with HIV. V was trimmed by 3 bases and J by 3 bases, leaving 16 bases between them. CDR1 and CDR2 (germline): SGHRS, YFSETQ. The CDR3 runs to 15 residues. It was version v3.0 of the immunoSEQ assay that was run at survey level. Assay used: immunoSEQ multiplex PCR; TCRdb lists only in-frame clones, some missing. Among over 20,000 clones listed, approximately 84% were seen once. None of the participants with HIV were treated outside the United States. V gene TRBV5-1 combines with J gene TRBJ2-7; the D gene is possibly TRBD1 (5 bases). The sequencing used unsorted PBMCs, collected 0.5 years after starting antiretroviral therapy. This TCR was sampled from a man aged 18 to 30 with HIV. CDR3 sequence (DNA): TGCGCCAGCAGCTCAGGGTCTACGAGCATCTACGAGCAGTACTTC. Translation: CASSSGSTSIYEQYF.